Listed here are 9 T cell receptor beta chains from one sample, sequenced in a study of chronic HIV infection and antiretroviral therapy. TCRdb reanalysed the 5' RACE reads using MiXCR and keeps one entry per CDR3 protein. The profile shows approximately 47,000 distinct CDR3 sequences, over 15% of them singletons. The sequencing sample was made of peripheral blood. The receptors derive from an adult who had HIV and had not received antiretroviral therapy, or was an uninfected healthy control (not recorded which).

The V and J genes are TRBV4-1 and TRBJ1-6; TRBD1 might be the D (6 bases). The CDR3 runs 14 residues. Germline V gene data show CDR1 as MGHRA and CDR2 as YSYEKL. The V end lost 0 bases, the J end lost 10 bases, and 10 bases lay between the germline ends. CDR3 residues: CASSQERGGSPLHF. The CDR3 nucleotides are TGCGCCAGCAGCCAAGAGAGGGGGGGCTCACCCCTCCACTTT.

Only a few counts were recorded for this clonotype. The chain is built from TRBV28 and TRBJ1-2; possibly TRBD1 for D (6 bases). CDR1 is MDHEN and CDR2 is SYDVKM in the germline V gene. V dropped 6 bases and J dropped 9 bases, with 14 bases sitting between them. The CDR3 covers 12 residues. CDR3 in amino acids: CASRPGHHSYTF. The CDR3 nucleotides read TGTGCCAGCAGACCGGGACATCATAGCTACACCTTC.

Only a few counts were recorded for this clonotype. The gene calls are TRBV29-1 and TRBJ2-5, with D possibly matching TRBD1 (5 bases). Germline lookup yields CDR1 SQVTM and CDR2 ANQGSEA. CDR3 length: 11 amino acids. The CDR3 sequence is CSTQGQETQYF. The CDR3 DNA is TGCAGTACCCAGGGACAAGAGACCCAGTACTTC.

This chain links TRBV29-1 with TRBJ1-2; D is unclear. The CDR3 is 12 amino acids. V was trimmed by 2 bases and J by 3 bases, leaving 7 bases between them. The germline V gene encodes CDR1 SQVTM and CDR2 ANQGSEA. The CDR3 nucleotides read TGCAGCGTTGAAAGAAAAGACTATGGCTACACCTTC. Encoded protein: CSVERKDYGYTF.

This clonotype was counted a few times. The chain couples TRBV7-2 to TRBJ2-3, with 8 bases identical to TRBD2. Germline V gene data show CDR1 as SGHTA and CDR2 as FQGNSA. This CDR3 has 17 amino acids. V was clipped by 2 bases and J by 3 bases; unmatched bases: 10. CDR3 sequence reads: CASSLSRPASGTDTQYF. In nucleotides, the CDR3 is TGTGCCAGCAGCTTAAGCCGCCCAGCTAGCGGGACAGATACGCAGTATTTT.

This clonotype was counted only a few times. J is TRBJ2-7 and V is TRBV7-9, with TRBD1 as a possible D gene (5 bases). The germline CDR1 and CDR2 sequences are SEHNR and FQNEAQ (reference sequence). The ends were cut back, 5 bases at V and 0 bases at J, with 14 bases in the middle. This CDR3 region has 15 residues. In DNA form, the CDR3 reads TGTGCCAGCAGCCCTTGGGGCGGCAGCTCCTACGAGCAGTACTTC. Protein product: CASSPWGGSSYEQYF.

CDR3 coding DNA: TGCGCCAGCAGCCCCGGGCGGGGCCGGCCCTACGAGCAGTACTTC. Translated: CASSPGRGRPYEQYF. The chain combines TRBV5-1 with TRBJ2-7, with D tentatively TRBD2 (6 bases). CDR3 length equals 15 residues. The germline V and J ends were trimmed by 4 bases and 2 bases, with 16 bases remaining between them. Germline CDR1 reads SGHRS; CDR2 reads YFSETQ.

V usage is TRBV20-1 and J usage is TRBJ2-7; D not certain. V was cut by 6 bases and J by 7 bases, with 10 bases left in between. The V gene's germline CDR1 is DFQATT and CDR2 SNEGSKA (reference sequence). This CDR3 has 10 residues. This chain's CDR3 is CSASIVEQYF. The CDR3 bases are TGCAGTGCGTCAATTGTAGAGCAGTACTTC.

The chain links TRBV9 to TRBJ2-2; no definite D call. V dropped 1 base and J dropped 2 bases, with 6 bases sitting between them. The CDR3 covers 14 residues. Germline V gene lookup returns CDR1 SGDLS and CDR2 YYNGEE. CDR3 coding DNA: TGTGCCAGCAGCGTAAATGTTAACACCGGGGAGCTGTTTTTT. It encodes CASSVNVNTGELFF.